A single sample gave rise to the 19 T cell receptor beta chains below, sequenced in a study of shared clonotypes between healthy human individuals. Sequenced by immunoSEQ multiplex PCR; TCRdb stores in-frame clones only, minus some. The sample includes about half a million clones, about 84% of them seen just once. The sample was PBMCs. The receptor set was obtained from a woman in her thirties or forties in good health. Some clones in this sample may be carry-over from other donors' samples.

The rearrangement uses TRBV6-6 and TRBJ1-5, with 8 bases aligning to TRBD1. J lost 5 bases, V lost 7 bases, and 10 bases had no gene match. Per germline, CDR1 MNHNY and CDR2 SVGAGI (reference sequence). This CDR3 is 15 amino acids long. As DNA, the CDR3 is TGTGCCAGCACCCCCGTTGGACAGGGTGATCAGCCCCAGCATTTT. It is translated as CASTPVGQGDQPQHF.

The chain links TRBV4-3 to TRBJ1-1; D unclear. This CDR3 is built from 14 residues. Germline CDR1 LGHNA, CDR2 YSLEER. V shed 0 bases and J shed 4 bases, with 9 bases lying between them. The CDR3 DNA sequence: TGCGCCAGCAGCCAAGATGTGGGGAGCACTGAAGCTTTCTTT. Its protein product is CASSQDVGSTEAFF.

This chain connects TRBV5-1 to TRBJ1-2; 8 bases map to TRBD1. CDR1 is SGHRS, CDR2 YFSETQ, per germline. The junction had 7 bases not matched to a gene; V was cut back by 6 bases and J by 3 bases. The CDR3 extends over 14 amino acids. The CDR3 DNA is TGCGCCAGCACGCGGACAGGGTCGGACTATGGCTACACCTTC. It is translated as CASTRTGSDYGYTF.

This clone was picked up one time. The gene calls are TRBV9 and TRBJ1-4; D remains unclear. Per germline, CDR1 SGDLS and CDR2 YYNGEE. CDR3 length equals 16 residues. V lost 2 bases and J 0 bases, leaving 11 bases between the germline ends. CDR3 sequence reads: CASSVGVGTTNEKLFF. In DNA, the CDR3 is TGTGCCAGCAGCGTCGGGGTCGGGACAACTAATGAAAAACTGTTTTTT.

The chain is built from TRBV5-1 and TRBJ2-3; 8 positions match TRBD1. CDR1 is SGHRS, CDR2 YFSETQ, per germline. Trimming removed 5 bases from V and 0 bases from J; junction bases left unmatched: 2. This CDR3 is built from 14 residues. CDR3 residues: CASSGTGSTDTQYF. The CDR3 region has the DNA TGCGCCAGCAGTGGGACAGGAAGCACAGATACGCAGTATTTT.

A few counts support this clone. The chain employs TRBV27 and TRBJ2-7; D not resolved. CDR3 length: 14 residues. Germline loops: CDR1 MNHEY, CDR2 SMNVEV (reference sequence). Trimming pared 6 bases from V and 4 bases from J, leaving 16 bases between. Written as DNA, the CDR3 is TGTGCCAGCAGGCCCCAGTTAGGCGTTTACGAGCAGTACTTC. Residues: CASRPQLGVYEQYF.

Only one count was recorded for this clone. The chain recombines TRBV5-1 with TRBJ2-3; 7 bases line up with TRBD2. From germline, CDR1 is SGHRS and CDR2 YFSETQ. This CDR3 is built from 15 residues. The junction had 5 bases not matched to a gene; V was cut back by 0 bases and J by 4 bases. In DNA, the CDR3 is TGCGCCAGCAGCTTGGGAAGGGGAGGGTCAGATACGCAGTATTTT. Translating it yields CASSLGRGGSDTQYF.

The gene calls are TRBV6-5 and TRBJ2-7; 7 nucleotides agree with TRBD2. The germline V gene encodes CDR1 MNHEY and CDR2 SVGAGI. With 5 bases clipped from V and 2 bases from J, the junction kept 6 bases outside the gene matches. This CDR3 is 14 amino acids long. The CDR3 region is CASSHPGRAYEQYF. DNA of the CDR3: TGTGCCAGCAGTCATCCAGGGAGGGCCTACGAGCAGTACTTC.

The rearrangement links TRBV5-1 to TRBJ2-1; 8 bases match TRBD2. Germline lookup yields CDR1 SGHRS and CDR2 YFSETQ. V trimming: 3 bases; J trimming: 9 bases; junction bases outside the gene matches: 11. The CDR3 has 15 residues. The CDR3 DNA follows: TGCGCCAGCAGCTCCGGACTAGCCGTTGAGCTTGAGCAGTTCTTC. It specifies CASSSGLAVELEQFF.

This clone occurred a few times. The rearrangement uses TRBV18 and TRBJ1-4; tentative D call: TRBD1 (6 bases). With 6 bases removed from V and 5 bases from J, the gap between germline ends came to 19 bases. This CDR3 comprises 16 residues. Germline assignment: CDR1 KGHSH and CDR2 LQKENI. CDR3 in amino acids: CASSDSLPQRNEKLFF. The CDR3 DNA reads TGTGCCAGCTCGGACAGTTTACCTCAACGGAATGAAAAACTGTTTTTT.

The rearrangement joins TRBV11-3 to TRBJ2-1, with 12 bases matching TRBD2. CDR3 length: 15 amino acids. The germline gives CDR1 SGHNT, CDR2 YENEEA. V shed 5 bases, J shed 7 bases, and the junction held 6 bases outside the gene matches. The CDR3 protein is CASSPGLAGFNEQFF. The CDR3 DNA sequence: TGTGCCAGCAGCCCCGGACTAGCGGGGTTTAATGAGCAGTTCTTC.

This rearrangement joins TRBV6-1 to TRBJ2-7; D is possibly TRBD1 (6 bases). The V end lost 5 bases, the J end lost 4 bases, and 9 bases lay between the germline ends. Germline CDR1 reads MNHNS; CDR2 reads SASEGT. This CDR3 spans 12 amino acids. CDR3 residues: CASSLQGYEQYF. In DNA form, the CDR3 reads TGTGCCAGCAGTTTACAGGGATACGAGCAGTACTTC.

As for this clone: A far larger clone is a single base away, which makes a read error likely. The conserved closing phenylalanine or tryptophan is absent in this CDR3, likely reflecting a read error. The CDR3 reads CAWSALLGSNQPQHL. In DNA, the CDR3 is TGTGCCTGGAGCGCACTTTTGGGATCCAATCAGCCCCAGCATCTT. This chain uses TRBV30 with TRBJ1-5; D is unclear. V gave up 3 bases and J gave up 3 bases, with 15 bases separating them. The germline CDR1 and CDR2 sequences are GTSNPN and SVGIG (reference sequence). The CDR3 consists of 15 residues.

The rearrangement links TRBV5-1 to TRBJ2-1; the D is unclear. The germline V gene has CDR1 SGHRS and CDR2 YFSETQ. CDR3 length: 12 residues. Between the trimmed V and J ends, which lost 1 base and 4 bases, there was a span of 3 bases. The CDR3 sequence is CASSLIYNEQFF. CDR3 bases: TGCGCCAGCAGCTTGATTTACAATGAGCAGTTCTTC.

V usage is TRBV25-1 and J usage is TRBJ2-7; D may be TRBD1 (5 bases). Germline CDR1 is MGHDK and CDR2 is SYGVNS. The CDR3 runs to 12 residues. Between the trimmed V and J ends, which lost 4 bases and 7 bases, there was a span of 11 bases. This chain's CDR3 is CASSAGIREQYF. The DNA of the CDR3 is TGTGCCAGCAGTGCAGGGATTCGGGAGCAGTACTTC.

In nucleotides, the CDR3 is TGTGCCAGCAGCTCGGAATTCAACACTGAAGCTTTCTTT. Translation gives CASSSEFNTEAFF. The V gene is TRBV7-9, the J gene TRBJ1-1; D is ambiguous. Trimming shortened V by 4 bases and J by 2 bases, and 8 bases separated the two germline ends. The CDR3 sequence is 13 residues long. Germline V lookup: CDR1 SEHNR, CDR2 FQNEAQ (reference sequence).

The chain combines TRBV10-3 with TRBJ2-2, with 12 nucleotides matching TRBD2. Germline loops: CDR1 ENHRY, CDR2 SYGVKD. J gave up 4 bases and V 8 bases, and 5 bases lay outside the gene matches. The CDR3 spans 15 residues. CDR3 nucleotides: TGTGCCATCCTAGGACTAGCGGGATCCACCGGGGAGCTGTTTTTT. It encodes CAILGLAGSTGELFF.

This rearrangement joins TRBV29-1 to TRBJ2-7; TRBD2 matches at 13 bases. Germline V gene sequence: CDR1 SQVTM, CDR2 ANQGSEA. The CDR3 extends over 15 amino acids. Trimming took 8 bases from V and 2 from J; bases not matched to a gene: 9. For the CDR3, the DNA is TGCAGCACACCGACTAGCGGGAGGCCCCCCTACGAGCAGTACTTC. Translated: CSTPTSGRPPYEQYF.

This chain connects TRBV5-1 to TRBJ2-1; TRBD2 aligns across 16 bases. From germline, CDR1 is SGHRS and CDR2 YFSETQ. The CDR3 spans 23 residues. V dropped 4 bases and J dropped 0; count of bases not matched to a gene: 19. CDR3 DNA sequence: TGCGCCAGCAGCGGGCGGGGACTAGCGGGAGGGCCCCCAAATATACACTCCTACAATGAGCAGTTCTTC. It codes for CASSGRGLAGGPPNIHSYNEQFF. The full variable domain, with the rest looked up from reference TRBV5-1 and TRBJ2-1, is KAGVTQTPRYLIKTRGQQVTLSCSPISGHRSVSWYQQTPGQGLQFLFEYFSETQRNKGNFPGRFSGRQFSNSRSEMNVSTLELGDSALYLCASSGRGLAGGPPNIHSYNEQFFGPGTRLTVL.